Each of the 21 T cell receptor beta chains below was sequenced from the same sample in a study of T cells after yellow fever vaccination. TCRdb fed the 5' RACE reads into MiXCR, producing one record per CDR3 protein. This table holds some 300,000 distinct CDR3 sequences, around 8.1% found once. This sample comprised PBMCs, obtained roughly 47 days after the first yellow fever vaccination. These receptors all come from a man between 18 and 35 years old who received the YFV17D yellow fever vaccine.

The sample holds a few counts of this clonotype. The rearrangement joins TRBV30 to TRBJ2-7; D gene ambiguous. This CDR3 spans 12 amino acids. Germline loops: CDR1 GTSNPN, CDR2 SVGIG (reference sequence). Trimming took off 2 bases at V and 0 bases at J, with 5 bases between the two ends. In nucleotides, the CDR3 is TGTGCCTGGAGTCGAGGCTCCTACGAGCAGTACTTC. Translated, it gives CAWSRGSYEQYF.

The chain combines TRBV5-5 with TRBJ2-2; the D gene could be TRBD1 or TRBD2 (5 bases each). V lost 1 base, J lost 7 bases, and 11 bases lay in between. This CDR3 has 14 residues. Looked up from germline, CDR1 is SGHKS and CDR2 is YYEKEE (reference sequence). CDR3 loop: CASSLQRGHGELFF. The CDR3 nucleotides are TGTGCCAGCAGCTTGCAGAGGGGTCACGGGGAGCTGTTTTTT.

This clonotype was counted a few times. In nucleotides, the CDR3 is TGCAGTGCGACTCCGGGACTAGCGGGGGGGCATACAGATACGCAGTATTTT. As protein: CSATPGLAGGHTDTQYF. This rearrangement joins TRBV20-1 to TRBJ2-3; TRBD2 aligns across 16 bases. V gave up 6 bases and J gave up 3 bases; unmatched junction bases: 9. This CDR3 region has 17 residues. Germline CDR1 and CDR2: DFQATT and SNEGSKA (reference sequence).

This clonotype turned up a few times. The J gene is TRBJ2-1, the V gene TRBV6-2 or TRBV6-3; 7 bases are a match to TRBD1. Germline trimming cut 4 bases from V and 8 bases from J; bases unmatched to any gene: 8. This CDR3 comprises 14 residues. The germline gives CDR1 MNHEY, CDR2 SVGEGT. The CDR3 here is CASSLPGGWDEQFF. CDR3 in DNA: TGTGCCAGCAGTTTGCCAGGGGGTTGGGATGAGCAGTTCTTC.

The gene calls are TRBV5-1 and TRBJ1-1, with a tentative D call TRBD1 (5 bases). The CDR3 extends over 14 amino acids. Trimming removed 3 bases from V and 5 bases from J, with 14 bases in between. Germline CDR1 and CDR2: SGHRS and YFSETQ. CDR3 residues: CASSSTVARTEAFF. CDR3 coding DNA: TGCGCCAGCAGCTCGACAGTTGCCCGGACTGAAGCTTTCTTT.

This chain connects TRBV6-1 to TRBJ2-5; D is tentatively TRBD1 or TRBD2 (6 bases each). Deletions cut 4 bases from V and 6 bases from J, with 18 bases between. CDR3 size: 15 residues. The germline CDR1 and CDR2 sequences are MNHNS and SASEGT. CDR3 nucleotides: TGTGCCAGCAGTGGTAGGGGGAGGCTGGCAAAGACCCAGTACTTC. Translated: CASSGRGRLAKTQYF.

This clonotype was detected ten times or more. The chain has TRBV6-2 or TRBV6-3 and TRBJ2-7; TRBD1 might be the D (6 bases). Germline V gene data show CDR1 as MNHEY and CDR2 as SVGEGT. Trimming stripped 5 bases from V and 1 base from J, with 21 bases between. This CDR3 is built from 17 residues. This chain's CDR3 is CASSEPGQGFASYEQYV. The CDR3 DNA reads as TGTGCCAGCAGTGAACCGGGACAAGGTTTTGCTTCCTACGAGCAGTACGTC.

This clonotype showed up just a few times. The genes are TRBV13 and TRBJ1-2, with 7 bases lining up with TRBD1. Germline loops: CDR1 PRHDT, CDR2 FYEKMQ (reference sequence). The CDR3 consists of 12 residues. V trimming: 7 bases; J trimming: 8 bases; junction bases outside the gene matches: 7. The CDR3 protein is CASNTGVGGYTF. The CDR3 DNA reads TGTGCCAGCAACACAGGGGTTGGGGGCTACACCTTC.

The DNA of the CDR3 is TGTGCCATCAGTGAGTCTGGGACAGGAGGGACTGAAGCTTTCTTT. Protein product: CAISESGTGGTEAFF. The chain combines TRBV10-3 with TRBJ1-1; TRBD1 matches at 8 bases. The CDR3 runs to 15 residues. V lost 0 bases, J lost 5 bases, and 5 bases stayed unmatched. CDR1 ENHRY and CDR2 SYGVKD come from the germline V gene.

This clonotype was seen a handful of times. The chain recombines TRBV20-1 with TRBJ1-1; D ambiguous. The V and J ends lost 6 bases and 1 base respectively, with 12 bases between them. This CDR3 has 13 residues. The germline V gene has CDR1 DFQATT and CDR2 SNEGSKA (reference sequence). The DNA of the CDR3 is TGCAGTGCCGTTGGACCGACGAACACTGAAGCTTTCTTT. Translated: CSAVGPTNTEAFF.

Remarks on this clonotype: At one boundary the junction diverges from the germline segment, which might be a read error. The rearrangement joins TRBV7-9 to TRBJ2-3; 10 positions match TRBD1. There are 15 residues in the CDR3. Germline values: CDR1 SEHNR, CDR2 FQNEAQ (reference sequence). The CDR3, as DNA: TGTGCCAGCAGCACCCGGGACAGGGGCACAGATACGCTGTATTTT. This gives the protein CASSTRDRGTDTLYF.

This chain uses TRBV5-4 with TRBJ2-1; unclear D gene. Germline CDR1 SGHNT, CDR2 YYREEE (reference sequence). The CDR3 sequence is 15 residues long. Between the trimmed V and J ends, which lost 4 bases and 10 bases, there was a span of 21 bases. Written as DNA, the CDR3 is TGTGCCAGCAGCAGCCGACTGGAGACGAGCCGGGAGCAGTTCTTC. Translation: CASSSRLETSREQFF.

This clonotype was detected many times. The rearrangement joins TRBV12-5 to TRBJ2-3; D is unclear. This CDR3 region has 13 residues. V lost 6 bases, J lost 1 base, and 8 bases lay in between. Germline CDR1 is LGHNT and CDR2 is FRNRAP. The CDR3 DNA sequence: TGTGCTAGTGGGATCTCCGGCACAGATACGCAGTATTTT. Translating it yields CASGISGTDTQYF.

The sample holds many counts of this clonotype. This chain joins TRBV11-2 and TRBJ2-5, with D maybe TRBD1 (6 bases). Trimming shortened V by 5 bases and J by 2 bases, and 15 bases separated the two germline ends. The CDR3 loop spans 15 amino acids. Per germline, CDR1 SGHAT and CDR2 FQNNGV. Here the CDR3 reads CASSAAGVTQETQYF. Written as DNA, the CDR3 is TGTGCCAGCAGCGCGGCAGGGGTCACACAAGAGACCCAGTACTTC.

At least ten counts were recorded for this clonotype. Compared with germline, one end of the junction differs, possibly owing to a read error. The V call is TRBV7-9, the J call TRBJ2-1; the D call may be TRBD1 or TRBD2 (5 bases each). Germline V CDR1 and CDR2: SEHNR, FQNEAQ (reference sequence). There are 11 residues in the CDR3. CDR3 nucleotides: TGTGCCAGCGCGGAGAGGGGACCGGCGGTCTTC. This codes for CASAERGPAVF.

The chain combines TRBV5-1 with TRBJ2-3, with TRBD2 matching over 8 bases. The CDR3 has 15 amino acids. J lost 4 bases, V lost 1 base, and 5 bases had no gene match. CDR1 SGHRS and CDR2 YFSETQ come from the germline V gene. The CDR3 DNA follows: TGCGCCAGCAGCTTGCTGGACGGGGGGGCAGATACGCAGTATTTT. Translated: CASSLLDGGADTQYF.

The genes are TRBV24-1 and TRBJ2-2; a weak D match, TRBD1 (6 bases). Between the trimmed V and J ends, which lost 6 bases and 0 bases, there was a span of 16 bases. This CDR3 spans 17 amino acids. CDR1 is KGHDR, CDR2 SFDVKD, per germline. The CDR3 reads CATSLSLGAANTGELFF. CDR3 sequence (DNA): TGTGCCACCAGTCTCTCTTTGGGGGCAGCGAACACCGGGGAGCTGTTTTTT.

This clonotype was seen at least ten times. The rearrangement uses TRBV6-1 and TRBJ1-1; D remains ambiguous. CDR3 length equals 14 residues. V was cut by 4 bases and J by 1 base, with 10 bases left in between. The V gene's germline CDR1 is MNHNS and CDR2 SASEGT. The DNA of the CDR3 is TGTGCCAGCAGTGCTGCTCAGAAGAACACTGAAGCTTTCTTT. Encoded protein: CASSAAQKNTEAFF.

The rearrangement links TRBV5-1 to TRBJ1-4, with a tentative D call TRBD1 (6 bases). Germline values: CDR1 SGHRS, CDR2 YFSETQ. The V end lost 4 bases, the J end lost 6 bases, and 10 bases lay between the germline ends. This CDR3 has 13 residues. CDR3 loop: CASSPRGDEKLFF. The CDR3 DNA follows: TGCGCCAGCAGCCCCAGGGGCGATGAAAAACTGTTTTTT.

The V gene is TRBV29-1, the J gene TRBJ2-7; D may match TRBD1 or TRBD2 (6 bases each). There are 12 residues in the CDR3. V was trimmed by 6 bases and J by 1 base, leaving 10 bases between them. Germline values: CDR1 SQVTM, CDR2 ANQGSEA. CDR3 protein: CSVRGLSYEQYF. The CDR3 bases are TGCAGCGTCAGGGGACTTTCCTACGAGCAGTACTTC.

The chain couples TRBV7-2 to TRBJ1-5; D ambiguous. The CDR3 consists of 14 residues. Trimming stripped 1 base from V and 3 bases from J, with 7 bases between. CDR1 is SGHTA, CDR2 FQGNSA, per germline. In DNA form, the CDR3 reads TGTGCCAGCAGCTTAGTACACATCAATCAGCCCCAGCATTTT. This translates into CASSLVHINQPQHF.